This paragraph reports one T cell receptor beta chain. The data are from a study of blood T cell repertoires in COVID-19. Germline V gene data show CDR1 as SEHNR and CDR2 as FQNEAQ (reference sequence). The CDR3 length is 14 residues. Trimming took off 8 bases at V and 6 bases at J, with 14 bases between the two ends. Clones were read by immunoSEQ multiplex PCR, and TCRdb kept only the in-frame ones, dropping some. The profile shows nearly 70,000 clones, roughly nine tenths of them singletons. The chain carries TRBV7-9 and TRBJ1-6; maybe TRBD1 (5 bases). Sequenced input: peripheral blood. The TCR originated in a middle-aged man with COVID-19, enrolled during active disease. CDR3 nucleotides: TGTGCCAGCCAGTCGCGGGGGTTTAATTCACCCCTCCACTTT. Its protein is CASQSRGFNSPLHF. Full variable domain (missing parts from reference TRBV7-9 and TRBJ1-6): DTGVSQNPRHKITKRGQNVTFRCDPISEHNRLYWYRQTLGQGPEFLTYFQNEAQLEKSRLLSDRFSAERPKGSFSTLEIQRTEQGDSAMYLCASQSRGFNSPLHFGNGTRLTVT.